This TCR beta chain was sequenced during a study of blood T cells in healthy people across ages. Then a second PCR, running roughly 6 to 11 cycles, was carried out with a sample-barcoded 5' primer and a J-beta primer mix. TCRdb itself ran the 5' RACE reads through MiXCR, one entry per CDR3 protein. The table includes roughly 800,000 distinct CDR3 sequences, nearly 60% detected once. Points from the study as a whole: Researchers judged that diversity estimates from one million T cells fell short of true values.

In the case of this clonotype: Its specificity is not known.

This TCR was sampled from a man aged 30 to 39 in good health. The sequenced material came from blood.

The CDR3 spells CASGTGFQETQYF. CDR3 DNA: TGTGCCAGCGGTACAGGATTCCAAGAGACCCAGTACTTC. The V and J genes are TRBV6-5 and TRBJ2-5; a possible D gene is TRBD1 (5 bases). V lost 8 bases, J lost 1 base, and 11 bases lay in between. Germline lookup yields CDR1 MNHEY and CDR2 SVGAGI. CDR3 size: 13 residues.